This passage covers 29 T cell receptor beta chains from one sample sequenced in a study of blood T cell repertoires in COVID-19. Assay: immunoSEQ multiplex PCR; the TCRdb copy retains only in-frame clones and omits some. The sample holds 97,000 or so clones; almost 85% are singletons and the top ten take about 10%. Sequences were obtained from peripheral blood. The receptors shown here come from a man between 65 and 85 years old with acute or convalescent COVID-19.

The chain combines TRBV9 with TRBJ1-2; no clear D gene. The CDR3 contains 12 residues. Germline V lookup: CDR1 SGDLS, CDR2 YYNGEE. V dropped 3 bases and J dropped 8 bases, with 11 bases sitting between them. The CDR3 here is CASSATSGGYTF. The CDR3 nucleotides are TGTGCCAGCAGCGCTACTTCGGGAGGCTACACCTTC.

CDR3 DNA sequence: TGTGCCTGGAGTCGCAGGGCACAAGAGACCCAGTACTTC. This gives the protein CAWSRRAQETQYF. V is TRBV30 and J is TRBJ2-5; a weak D match, TRBD1 (5 bases). Germline assignment: CDR1 GTSNPN and CDR2 SVGIG (reference sequence). There are 13 residues in the CDR3. Trimming left V 2 bases short and J 2 bases short, with 9 bases between.

The V and J genes are TRBV12-3 or TRBV12-4 and TRBJ2-5; no firm D call. The CDR3 runs to 11 residues. With 6 bases removed from V and 5 bases from J, the gap between germline ends came to 7 bases. DNA for the CDR3: TGTGCCAGCAGCCCGTTGGAGACCCAGTACTTC. Its translation: CASSPLETQYF.

The chain combines TRBV19 with TRBJ2-1; 10 bases align to TRBD2. Germline loops: CDR1 LNHDA, CDR2 SQIVND (reference sequence). The CDR3 spans 16 residues. The V segment lost 1 base and the J segment 8 bases; nucleotides outside the gene matches: 8. The CDR3 sequence: CASSIGLKREGHEQFF. CDR3 nucleotides: TGTGCCAGTAGTATAGGTCTCAAGCGGGAGGGCCATGAGCAGTTCTTC.

This clone is a singleton in its sample. This sequence joins TRBV29-1 and TRBJ2-5; 8 bases match TRBD1. From germline, CDR1 is SQVTM and CDR2 ANQGSEA. J gave up 2 bases and V 6 bases, and 8 bases lay outside the gene matches. There are 14 residues in the CDR3. CDR3 DNA: TGCAGCGTATGGACAGGGATTGCACAAGAGACCCAGTACTTC. Translating it yields CSVWTGIAQETQYF.

The chain recombines TRBV15 with TRBJ2-5; 8 bases match TRBD2. Germline V gene data show CDR1 as LNHNV and CDR2 as YYDKDF (reference sequence). The CDR3 runs to 13 residues. With V trimmed by 7 bases and J by 2 bases, 3 bases remained unmatched. CDR3 bases: TGTGCCACCAAAACTAGCGGACAAGAGACCCAGTACTTC. Its translation: CATKTSGQETQYF. The whole variable domain, filled in from reference TRBV15 and TRBJ2-5, reads DAMVIQNPRYQVTQFGKPVTLSCSQTLNHNVMYWYQQKSSQAPKLLFHYYDKDFNNEADTPDNFQSRRPNTSFCFLDIRSPGLGDTAMYLCATKTSGQETQYFGPGTRLLVL.

The V gene is TRBV7-9, the J gene TRBJ1-3; weak D call: TRBD1 (5 bases). V gave up 7 bases and J gave up 0 bases, with 22 bases separating them. The CDR3 length is 18 residues. Germline-derived CDR1 and CDR2 are SEHNR and FQNEAQ (reference sequence). The CDR3 reads CASTPSQGSSFSGNTIYF. In nucleotides, the CDR3 is TGTGCCAGCACCCCCAGTCAGGGCAGTTCTTTCTCTGGAAACACCATATATTTT.

The V gene is TRBV4-2, the J gene TRBJ1-1; D ambiguous. CDR3 size: 11 residues. The V and J ends lost 3 bases and 8 bases respectively, with 7 bases between them. Per the germline V gene, CDR1 is LGHNA and CDR2 is YNFKEQ. This CDR3 reads CASSHPGEAFF. The CDR3 DNA sequence: TGTGCCAGCAGCCATCCCGGGGAAGCTTTCTTT.

This chain connects TRBV28 to TRBJ1-1; D remains unclear. CDR1 MDHEN and CDR2 SYDVKM come from the germline V gene. V was cut by 11 bases and J by 0 bases, with 10 bases left in between. This CDR3 has 12 residues. CDR3: CASETVNTEAFF. CDR3 sequence (DNA): TGTGCCTCGGAGACGGTGAACACTGAAGCTTTCTTT. The full variable domain, in which reference TRBV28 and TRBJ1-1 provide the parts outside the CDR3, is DVKVTQSSRYLVKRTGEKVFLECVQDMDHENMFWYRQDPGLGLRLIYFSYDVKMKEKGDIPEGYSVSREKKERFSLILESASTNQTSMYLCASETVNTEAFFGQGTRLTVV.

V is TRBV5-8 and J is TRBJ1-6; the D gene is possibly TRBD1 (5 bases). Trimming removed 0 bases at V and 7 bases at J, with 23 bases between. From germline, CDR1 is SGHTS and CDR2 YDEGEE. The CDR3 contains 19 residues. The CDR3 DNA is TGTGCCAGCAGCTTGGGGGCGGGGCAGGGAACGATGCGGAATTCACCCCTCCACTTT. It encodes CASSLGAGQGTMRNSPLHF.

The chain has TRBV11-1 and TRBJ1-5; D unresolved. Germline assignment: CDR1 SGHAT and CDR2 FQDESV (reference sequence). This CDR3 contains 13 residues. Trimming pared 5 bases from V and 0 bases from J, leaving 5 bases between. The DNA for the CDR3 is TGTGCCAGCAGCCAAAATAGCAATCAGCCCCAGCATTTT. Translation: CASSQNSNQPQHF. The whole variable domain, remainder taken from reference TRBV11-1 and TRBJ1-5, is EAEVAQSPRYKITEKSQAVAFWCDPISGHATLYWYRQILGQGPELLVQFQDESVVDDSQLPKDRFSAERLKGVDSTLKIQPAELGDSAMYLCASSQNSNQPQHFGDGTRLSIL.

V gene TRBV24-1 combines with J gene TRBJ2-5; no reliable D call. The germline V and J ends were trimmed by 11 bases and 4 bases, with 16 bases remaining between them. CDR1 and CDR2 from the germline V gene are KGHDR and SFDVKD. The CDR3 has 13 amino acids. This chain's CDR3 is CAIDVGTIETQYF. CDR3 nucleotides: TGTGCCATCGACGTGGGTACTATAGAGACCCAGTACTTC.

In nucleotides, the CDR3 is TGTGCCAGCAGCGTAGCTACATCGACTAGCGGGAGGTCAGATACGCAGTATTTT. It encodes CASSVATSTSGRSDTQYF. The rearrangement uses TRBV9 and TRBJ2-3; 13 bases align to TRBD2. V dropped 0 bases and J dropped 4; count of bases not matched to a gene: 8. Germline V gene sequence: CDR1 SGDLS, CDR2 YYNGEE. The CDR3 contains 18 residues.

The gene calls are TRBV20-1 and TRBJ2-3; no clear D. This CDR3 region has 11 residues. The V end was cut by 3 bases, the J end by 4 bases, with 5 bases between. Germline CDR1 is DFQATT and CDR2 is SNEGSKA (reference sequence). In DNA form, the CDR3 reads TGCAGTGCTAGGTCTGCAGATACGCAGTATTTT. Protein sequence: CSARSADTQYF.

This rearrangement joins TRBV30 to TRBJ1-6; 9 nucleotides agree with TRBD1. Losses at the gene ends were 0 bases for V and 7 bases for J; bases not matched to a gene: 7. This CDR3 spans 16 amino acids. Germline values: CDR1 GTSNPN, CDR2 SVGIG (reference sequence). CDR3 amino acids: CAWSVQGDRANSPLHF. The DNA for the CDR3 is TGTGCCTGGAGTGTACAGGGGGACAGGGCCAATTCACCCCTCCACTTT.

The chain has TRBV27 and TRBJ2-7, with a tentative D call TRBD1 (6 bases). In germline, CDR1 is MNHEY, CDR2 SMNVEV (reference sequence). The CDR3 runs 16 residues. V lost 1 base, J lost 4 bases, and 17 bases lay in between. The CDR3 coding sequence is TGTGCCAGCAGTTTATACGGACAGCGCTCGGCTTACGAGCAGTACTTC. Translated: CASSLYGQRSAYEQYF.

This chain joins TRBV27 and TRBJ2-1; unclear D gene. This CDR3 region has 11 residues. The germline V and J ends were trimmed by 6 bases and 5 bases, with 5 bases remaining between them. CDR1 is MNHEY and CDR2 is SMNVEV in the germline V gene (reference sequence). The CDR3: CASSYHNEQFF. CDR3 nucleotides: TGTGCCAGCAGCTACCACAATGAGCAGTTCTTC.

The chain employs TRBV9 and TRBJ1-6; no firm D call. CDR3 length: 14 residues. The V gene's germline CDR1 is SGDLS and CDR2 YYNGEE. The V gene lost 0 bases and the J gene lost 7 bases, with 8 bases spanning the gap. CDR3 amino acids: CASSVVAWNSPLHF. As DNA, the CDR3 is TGTGCCAGCAGCGTAGTAGCTTGGAATTCACCCCTCCACTTT.

CDR3: CASSSPGLAKYNEQFF. The CDR3 DNA follows: TGTGCCAGCAGTTCGCCGGGACTAGCGAAATACAATGAGCAGTTCTTC. The chain is built from TRBV6-6 and TRBJ2-1, with 10 nucleotides matching TRBD2. The CDR3 runs 16 residues. V shed 4 bases and J 4 bases; nucleotides not matched to a gene: 7. The germline V gene encodes CDR1 MNHNY and CDR2 SVGAGI (reference sequence).

V is TRBV19 and J is TRBJ1-5; D unresolved. Trimming left V 10 bases short and J 2 bases short, with 18 bases between. The length of the CDR3 is 15 residues. Germline lookup yields CDR1 LNHDA and CDR2 SQIVND (reference sequence). CDR3 sequence: CATNSGNLGNQPQHF. The DNA of the CDR3 is TGTGCCACCAACAGCGGGAACTTAGGCAATCAGCCCCAGCATTTT. The full variable domain, with the rest looked up from reference TRBV19 and TRBJ1-5, is DGGITQSPKYLFRKEGQNVTLSCEQNLNHDAMYWYRQDPGQGLRLIYYSQIVNDFQKGDIAEGYSVSREKKESFPLTVTSAQKNPTAFYLCATNSGNLGNQPQHFGDGTRLSIL.

The gene calls are TRBV30 and TRBJ1-2, with TRBD1 matching 7 bases. CDR1 and CDR2 (germline): GTSNPN, SVGIG (reference sequence). CDR3 length: 15 residues. Trimming removed 4 bases from V and 4 bases from J; junction bases left unmatched: 12. The CDR3 is CAWTPPTGRPYGYTF. The CDR3 nucleotides are TGTGCCTGGACCCCACCGACAGGGAGACCCTATGGCTACACCTTC.

This chain joins TRBV2 and TRBJ2-5; 10 nucleotides agree with TRBD2. CDR3 size: 16 residues. The V gene's germline CDR1 is SNHLY and CDR2 FYNNEI. V gave up 8 bases and J gave up 5 bases; unmatched junction bases: 14. The CDR3 DNA sequence: TGTGCCAGCGGACGTGGGCGAGCGGGGGGGCGGGAGACCCAGTACTTC. It yields the protein CASGRGRAGGRETQYF.

This chain uses TRBV5-1 with TRBJ2-2, with TRBD1 matching 7 bases. V dropped 3 bases and J dropped 9; count of bases not matched to a gene: 11. The CDR3 consists of 15 residues. Germline V gene data show CDR1 as SGHRS and CDR2 as YFSETQ. CDR3 sequence reads: CASSSPDRVVRELFF. The CDR3 nucleotides are TGCGCCAGCAGCTCACCTGACAGGGTGGTCCGGGAGCTGTTTTTT. The full variable domain, rest sourced from reference TRBV5-1 and TRBJ2-2, is KAGVTQTPRYLIKTRGQQVTLSCSPISGHRSVSWYQQTPGQGLQFLFEYFSETQRNKGNFPGRFSGRQFSNSRSEMNVSTLELGDSALYLCASSSPDRVVRELFFGEGSRLTVL.

This rearrangement joins TRBV7-3 to TRBJ2-1; 9 bases align to TRBD1. The J segment lost 8 bases and the V segment lost 5 bases, leaving 13 bases of the junction unmatched. Germline V lookup: CDR1 SGHTA, CDR2 FQGTGA. The CDR3 runs to 16 residues. The CDR3 is CASSPTVGQGSYEQFF. As DNA, the CDR3 is TGTGCCAGCAGCCCCACCGTGGGACAGGGAAGCTATGAGCAGTTCTTC.

The rearrangement uses TRBV5-1 and TRBJ2-1; weak D call: TRBD1 (5 bases). V was shortened by 0 bases and J by 8 bases, with 15 bases between the two germline ends. Germline V CDR1 and CDR2: SGHRS, YFSETQ. The CDR3 totals 15 residues. CDR3 nucleotides: TGCGCCAGCAGCTTGGCCGACAGCAGGTACCATGAGCAGTTCTTC. Translation: CASSLADSRYHEQFF.

V usage is TRBV5-5 and J usage is TRBJ1-1, with D uncertain. Germline CDR1 reads SGHKS; CDR2 reads YYEKEE (reference sequence). V was clipped by 7 bases and J by 2 bases, with 9 bases between them. The CDR3 loop spans 12 amino acids. The CDR3 loop reads CASHRQNTEAFF. The CDR3 bases are TGTGCCAGCCACCGACAAAACACTGAAGCTTTCTTT.

This chain links TRBV10-2 with TRBJ2-5; TRBD2 agrees at 12 bases. With 6 bases clipped from V and 4 bases from J, the junction kept 6 bases outside the gene matches. The CDR3 consists of 15 residues. From germline, CDR1 is WSHSY and CDR2 SAAADI. CDR3: CASSATSGRRETQYF. DNA for the CDR3: TGCGCCAGCAGCGCGACTAGCGGGAGAAGAGAGACCCAGTACTTC.

The chain carries TRBV7-2 and TRBJ1-5; tentatively, D is TRBD1 (6 bases). CDR1 and CDR2 (germline): SGHTA, FQGNSA. This CDR3 is 12 amino acids long. Trimming stripped 1 base from V and 16 bases from J, with 14 bases between. CDR3 residues: CASSLDAGVVHF. DNA for the CDR3: TGTGCCAGCAGCTTAGACGCAGGGGTTGTACATTTT.

The rearrangement uses TRBV6-5 and TRBJ2-7, with 7 bases identical to TRBD2. Germline-derived CDR1 and CDR2 are MNHEY and SVGAGI. There are 15 residues in the CDR3. Trimming at V came to 7 bases and at J to 3 bases, leaving 12 bases not matched to a gene. CDR3 sequence: CASTTASGRNYEQYF. DNA of the CDR3: TGTGCCAGCACCACTGCTAGCGGAAGGAACTACGAGCAGTACTTC.